These 8 T cell receptor beta chains came from one sample sequenced in a study of PD-1 blockade in classical Hodgkin lymphoma. Only in-frame clones appear in the TCRdb table, and some are missing; sequencing was by immunoSEQ multiplex PCR. The sample holds 30,000 or so clones, almost 85% seen once. The time point here: cycle 4 day 1 (C4D1), after more than five weeks of nivolumab. Relapses following autologous stem cell transplantation were seen in all patients, with brentuximab vedotin exposure varying. The sample in question was peripheral blood mononuclear cells (PBMCs), obtained before the fourth cycle of nivolumab. These receptor sequences come from a human donor with classical Hodgkin lymphoma.

The gene calls are TRBV29-1 and TRBJ2-6; TRBD1 is a possible D gene (5 bases). Trimming took 6 bases from V and 0 from J, leaving 15 bases between them. This CDR3 comprises 16 residues. Germline V lookup: CDR1 SQVTM, CDR2 ANQGSEA. The chain's CDR3 is CSVQTDVHSGANVLTF. The CDR3 DNA is TGCAGCGTCCAGACAGACGTTCACTCTGGGGCCAACGTCCTGACTTTC. Full variable domain (missing parts from reference TRBV29-1 and TRBJ2-6): SAVISQKPSRDICQRGTSLTIQCQVDSQVTMMFWYRQQPGQSLTLIATANQGSEATYESGFVIDKFPISRPNLTFSTLTVSNMSPEDSSIYLCSVQTDVHSGANVLTFGAGSRLTVL.

The chain employs TRBV7-3 and TRBJ2-2, with TRBD1 identical over 7 bases. Trimming cost V 4 bases and J 5 bases; bases outside gene matches: 4. The CDR3 sequence is 14 residues long. CDR1 SGHTA and CDR2 FQGTGA come from the germline V gene. The CDR3 sequence: CASSSTGRTGELFF. DNA for the CDR3: TGTGCCAGCAGCTCGACAGGGCGGACCGGGGAGCTGTTTTTT.

The chain has TRBV27 and TRBJ2-7; D perhaps matches TRBD1 (6 bases). This CDR3 has 13 amino acids. V shed 5 bases and J shed 3 bases, with 11 bases lying between them. Germline V gene data show CDR1 as MNHEY and CDR2 as SMNVEV (reference sequence). The CDR3 coding sequence is TGTGCCAGCAGTCTCACAGGGAGCTACGAGCAGTACTTC. Translation gives CASSLTGSYEQYF.

The chain uses TRBV2 and TRBJ2-3, with 11 positions matching TRBD1. The germline CDR1 and CDR2 sequences are SNHLY and FYNNEI. This CDR3 region has 16 residues. The junction had 9 bases not matched to a gene; V was cut back by 6 bases and J by 4 bases. This CDR3 reads CASSPRTGGRSDTQYF. As DNA, the CDR3 is TGTGCCAGCAGCCCGAGGACAGGGGGCAGGTCAGATACGCAGTATTTT.

The genes are TRBV6-5 and TRBJ1-1; D not certain. Between the trimmed V and J ends, which lost 5 bases and 8 bases, there was a span of 18 bases. The CDR3 sequence is 14 residues long. Germline CDR1 reads MNHEY; CDR2 reads SVGAGI. CDR3 protein: CASSTVGQASEAFF. The CDR3 DNA follows: TGTGCCAGCAGTACCGTTGGGCAGGCCTCCGAAGCTTTCTTT.

V gene TRBV4-2 combines with J gene TRBJ1-2; D might be TRBD1 (5 bases). CDR1 LGHNA and CDR2 YNFKEQ come from the germline V gene. There are 16 residues in the CDR3. V lost 0 bases to trimming and J lost 3 bases, with 14 bases between them. The CDR3 loop is CASSQEGTGGDYGYTF. The CDR3, as DNA: TGTGCCAGCAGCCAAGAGGGTACCGGGGGTGACTATGGCTACACCTTC.

The chain joins TRBV6-1 to TRBJ1-5; D is possibly TRBD1 (6 bases). The CDR3 is made up of 15 amino acids. V was trimmed by 0 bases and J by 4 bases, leaving 10 bases between them. Looked up from germline, CDR1 is MNHNS and CDR2 is SASEGT. The CDR3 DNA reads TGTGCCAGCAGTGAAGCAGGAGGGGGAAATCAGCCCCAGCATTTT. Amino acids: CASSEAGGGNQPQHF.

This chain joins TRBV13 and TRBJ2-4; D remains unclear. This CDR3 contains 16 residues. Trimming took 1 base from V and 0 from J, leaving 10 bases between them. Germline CDR1 is PRHDT and CDR2 is FYEKMQ (reference sequence). As DNA, the CDR3 is TGTGCCAGCAGCTTAGACGGCAGTCTAGCCAAAAACATTCAGTACTTC. It yields the protein CASSLDGSLAKNIQYF. Full variable domain (remainder filled in from reference TRBV13 and TRBJ2-4): AAGVIQSPRHLIKEKRETATLKCYPIPRHDTVYWYQQGPGQDPQFLISFYEKMQSDKGSIPDRFSAQQFSDYHSELNMSSLELGDSALYFCASSLDGSLAKNIQYFGAGTRLSVL.